This record covers a single TCR beta chain. Germline assignment: CDR1 MNHNS and CDR2 SASEGT. The CDR3 totals 15 residues. Trimming removed 5 bases at V and 13 bases at J, with 24 bases between. These data are taken from a study of immune characterization of retroperitoneal liposarcoma. TCRdb reprocessed the PCR reads via MiXCR and lists one record per CDR3 protein. Of approximately 11,000 distinct CDR3 sequences listed, around 35% were seen once; the top ten hold about a tenth. The chain employs TRBV6-1 and TRBJ2-1, with D maybe TRBD2 (5 bases). Sequenced sample: tumor tissue. The sequence was obtained from a female donor with retroperitoneal liposarcoma. This CDR3 reads CASSYRGRREETQFF. CDR3 nucleotide sequence: TGTGCCAGCAGTTACAGAGGGCGACGAGAAGAGACCCAGTTCTTC.